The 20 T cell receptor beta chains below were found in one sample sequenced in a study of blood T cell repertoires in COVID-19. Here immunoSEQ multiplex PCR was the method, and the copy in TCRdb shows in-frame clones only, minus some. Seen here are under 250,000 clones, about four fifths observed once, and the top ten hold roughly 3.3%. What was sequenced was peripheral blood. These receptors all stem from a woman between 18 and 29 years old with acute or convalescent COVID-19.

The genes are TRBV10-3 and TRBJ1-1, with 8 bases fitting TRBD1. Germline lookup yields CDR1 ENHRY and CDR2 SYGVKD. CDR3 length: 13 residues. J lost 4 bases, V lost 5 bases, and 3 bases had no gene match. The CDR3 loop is CAISSTGGTEAFF. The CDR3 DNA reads TGTGCCATCAGTTCTACAGGGGGCACTGAAGCTTTCTTT.

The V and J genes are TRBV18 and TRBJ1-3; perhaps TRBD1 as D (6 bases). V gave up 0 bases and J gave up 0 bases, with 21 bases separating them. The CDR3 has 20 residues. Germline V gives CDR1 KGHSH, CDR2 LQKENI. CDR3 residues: CASSPPGLYPGAYSGNTIYF. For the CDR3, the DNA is TGTGCCAGCTCACCACCGGGTTTATATCCAGGGGCCTACTCTGGAAACACCATATATTTT.

In DNA, the CDR3 is TGCGCCAGCAGCCCGGAGGGGTCCCTCTATGGCTACACCTTC. Translation: CASSPEGSLYGYTF. This chain links TRBV5-1 with TRBJ1-2, with a possible D match to TRBD1 (5 bases). The CDR3 contains 14 residues. The germline V gene encodes CDR1 SGHRS and CDR2 YFSETQ. Trimming pared 4 bases from V and 4 bases from J, leaving 14 bases between. Complete variable domain (other parts from reference TRBV5-1 and TRBJ1-2): KAGVTQTPRYLIKTRGQQVTLSCSPISGHRSVSWYQQTPGQGLQFLFEYFSETQRNKGNFPGRFSGRQFSNSRSEMNVSTLELGDSALYLCASSPEGSLYGYTFGSGTRLTVV.

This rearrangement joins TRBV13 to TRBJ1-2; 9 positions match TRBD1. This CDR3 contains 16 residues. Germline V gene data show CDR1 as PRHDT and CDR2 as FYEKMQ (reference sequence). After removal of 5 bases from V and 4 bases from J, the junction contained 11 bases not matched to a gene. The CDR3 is CASSSGQGKGVYGYTF. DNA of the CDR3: TGTGCCAGCAGCAGCGGACAGGGGAAAGGGGTCTATGGCTACACCTTC.

The CDR3 nucleotides read TGTGCCAGTAGTCGGCAGGGTCTTAAACTCTCCTACGAGCAGTACTTC. Its translation is CASSRQGLKLSYEQYF. This chain joins TRBV19 and TRBJ2-7; tentatively, D is TRBD1 (5 bases). V lost 5 bases to trimming and J lost 0 bases, with 17 bases between them. The CDR3 is 16 amino acids. Germline assignment: CDR1 LNHDA and CDR2 SQIVND (reference sequence).

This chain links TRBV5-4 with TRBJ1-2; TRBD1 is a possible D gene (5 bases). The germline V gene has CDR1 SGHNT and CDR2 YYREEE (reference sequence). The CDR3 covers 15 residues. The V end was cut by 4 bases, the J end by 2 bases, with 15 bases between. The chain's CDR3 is CASSRWGVLNYGYTF. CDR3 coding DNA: TGTGCCAGCAGCCGTTGGGGGGTCCTCAACTATGGCTACACCTTC. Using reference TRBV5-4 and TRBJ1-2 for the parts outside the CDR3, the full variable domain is ETGVTQSPTHLIKTRGQQVTLRCSSQSGHNTVSWYQQALGQGPQFIFQYYREEENGRGNFPPRFSGLQFPNYSSELNVNALELDDSALYLCASSRWGVLNYGYTFGSGTRLTVV.

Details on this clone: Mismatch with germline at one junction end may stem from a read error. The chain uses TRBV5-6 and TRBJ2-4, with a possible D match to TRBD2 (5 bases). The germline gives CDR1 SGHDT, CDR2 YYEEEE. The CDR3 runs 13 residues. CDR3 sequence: CASSLGGSALQNF. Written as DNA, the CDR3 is TGTGCCAGCAGCTTGGGTGGTAGCGCCCTTCAGAACTTC.

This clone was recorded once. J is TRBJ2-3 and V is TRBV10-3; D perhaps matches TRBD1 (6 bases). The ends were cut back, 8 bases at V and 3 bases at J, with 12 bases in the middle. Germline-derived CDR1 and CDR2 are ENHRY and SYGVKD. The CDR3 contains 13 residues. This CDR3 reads CAIARDKTDTQYF. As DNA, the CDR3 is TGTGCCATCGCGAGGGACAAAACAGATACGCAGTATTTT.

The CDR3 loop is CASSYAADRAYEQYF. CDR3 sequence (DNA): TGTGCCAGCTCATACGCCGCGGACAGGGCGTACGAGCAGTACTTC. The V call is TRBV18, the J call TRBJ2-7, with 8 bases lining up with TRBD1. Per the germline V gene, CDR1 is KGHSH and CDR2 is LQKENI. The V gene end was trimmed by 5 bases and the J gene end by 4 bases; junction bases not matched to a gene: 10. The CDR3 is 15 residues long.

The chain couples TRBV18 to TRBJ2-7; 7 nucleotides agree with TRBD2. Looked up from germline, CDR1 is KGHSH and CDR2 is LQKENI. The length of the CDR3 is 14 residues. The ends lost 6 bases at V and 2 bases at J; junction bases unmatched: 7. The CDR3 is CASSSAGSPYEQYF. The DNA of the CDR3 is TGTGCCAGCTCCTCAGCGGGATCACCCTACGAGCAGTACTTC.

CDR3 DNA sequence: TGTGCCAGCAGTCCCCTGTCAGGCGCCCGTAATGAAAAACTGTTTTTT. Protein product: CASSPLSGARNEKLFF. The chain combines TRBV27 with TRBJ1-4; D not resolved. CDR3 size: 16 residues. Deletions cut 5 bases from V and 4 bases from J, with 17 bases between. Germline assignment: CDR1 MNHEY and CDR2 SMNVEV (reference sequence). The whole variable domain, filled in from reference TRBV27 and TRBJ1-4, reads EAQVTQNPRYLITVTGKKLTVTCSQNMNHEYMSWYRQDPGLGLRQIYYSMNVEVTDKGDVPEGYKVSRKEKRNFPLILESPSPNQTSLYFCASSPLSGARNEKLFFGSGTQLSVL.

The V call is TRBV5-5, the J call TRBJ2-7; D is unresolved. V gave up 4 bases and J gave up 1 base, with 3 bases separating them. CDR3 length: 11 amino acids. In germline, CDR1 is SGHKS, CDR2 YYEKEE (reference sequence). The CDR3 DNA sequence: TGTGCCAGCAGCATATCCTACGAGCAGTACTTC. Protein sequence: CASSISYEQYF.

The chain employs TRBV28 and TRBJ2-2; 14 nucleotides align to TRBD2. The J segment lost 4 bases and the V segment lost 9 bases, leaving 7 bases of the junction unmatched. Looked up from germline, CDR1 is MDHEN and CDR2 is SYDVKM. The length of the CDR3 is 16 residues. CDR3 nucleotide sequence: TGTGCCAGTAGAGGGACTAGCGGGGGTGTCACCGGGGAGCTGTTTTTT. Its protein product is CASRGTSGGVTGELFF.

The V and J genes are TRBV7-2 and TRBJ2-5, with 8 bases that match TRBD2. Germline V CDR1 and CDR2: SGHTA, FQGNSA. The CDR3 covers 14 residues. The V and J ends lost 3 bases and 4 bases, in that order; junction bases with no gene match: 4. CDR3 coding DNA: TGTGCCAGCAGCTTCCGGACTAGCAGAGAGACCCAGTACTTC. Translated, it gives CASSFRTSRETQYF.

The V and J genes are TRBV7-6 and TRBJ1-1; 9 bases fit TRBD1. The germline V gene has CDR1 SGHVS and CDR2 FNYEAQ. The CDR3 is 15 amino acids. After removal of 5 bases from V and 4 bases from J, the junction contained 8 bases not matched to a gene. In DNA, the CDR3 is TGTGCCAGCAGCAATCCCGGGACAGGGAGCACTGAAGCTTTCTTT. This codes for CASSNPGTGSTEAFF.

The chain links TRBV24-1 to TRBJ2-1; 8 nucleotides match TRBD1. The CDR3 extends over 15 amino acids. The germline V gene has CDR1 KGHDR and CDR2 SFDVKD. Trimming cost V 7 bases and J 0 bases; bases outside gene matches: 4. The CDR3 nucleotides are TGTGCCACCAGCGACAGGGGTCGCTCCTACAATGAGCAGTTCTTC. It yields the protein CATSDRGRSYNEQFF.

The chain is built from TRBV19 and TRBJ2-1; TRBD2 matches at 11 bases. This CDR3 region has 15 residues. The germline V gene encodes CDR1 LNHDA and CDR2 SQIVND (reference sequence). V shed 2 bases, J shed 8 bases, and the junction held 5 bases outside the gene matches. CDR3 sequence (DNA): TGTGCCAGTAGTATAATAACTAGCGGGAGCGATGAGCAGTTCTTC. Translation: CASSIITSGSDEQFF.

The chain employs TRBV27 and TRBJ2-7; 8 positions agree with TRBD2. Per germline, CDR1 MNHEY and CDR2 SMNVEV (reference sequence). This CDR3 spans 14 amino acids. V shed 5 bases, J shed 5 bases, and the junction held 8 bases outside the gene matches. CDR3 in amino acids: CASSGGTSFHEQYF. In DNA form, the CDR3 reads TGTGCCAGCAGTGGCGGGACTAGTTTCCACGAGCAGTACTTC.

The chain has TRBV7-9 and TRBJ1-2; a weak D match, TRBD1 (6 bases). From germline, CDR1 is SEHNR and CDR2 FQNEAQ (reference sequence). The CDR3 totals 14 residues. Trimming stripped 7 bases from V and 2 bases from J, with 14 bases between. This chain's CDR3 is CASTNYGQNYGYTF. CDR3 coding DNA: TGTGCCAGCACCAATTACGGACAGAACTATGGCTACACCTTC.

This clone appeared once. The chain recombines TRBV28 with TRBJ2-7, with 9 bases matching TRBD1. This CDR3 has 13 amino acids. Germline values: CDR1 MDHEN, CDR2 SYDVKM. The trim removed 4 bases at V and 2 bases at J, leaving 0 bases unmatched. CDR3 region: CASSWTGAYEQYF. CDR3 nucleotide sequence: TGTGCCAGCAGTTGGACAGGGGCCTACGAGCAGTACTTC.